This entry is about one T cell receptor (beta chain). This entry comes from a study of control samples from healthy donors and cancer patients. Germline V lookup: CDR1 MNHEY, CDR2 SMNVEV (reference sequence). The CDR3 consists of 18 residues. J was trimmed by 6 bases and V by 4 bases; bases with no gene match: 18. The assay was immunoSEQ multiplex PCR, and TCRdb's table has in-frame clones only and misses some. This table holds more than 110,000 clones, about 88% found once. Sequencing was carried out using blood. The chain combines TRBV27 with TRBJ1-5; 7 nucleotides agree with TRBD1. The sequence derives from a woman aged 25-40 years in good health. The CDR3 here is CASSSKPGTEKVSQPQHF. CDR3 bases: TGTGCCAGCAGTTCAAAACCCGGGACAGAGAAGGTAAGTCAGCCCCAGCATTTT.